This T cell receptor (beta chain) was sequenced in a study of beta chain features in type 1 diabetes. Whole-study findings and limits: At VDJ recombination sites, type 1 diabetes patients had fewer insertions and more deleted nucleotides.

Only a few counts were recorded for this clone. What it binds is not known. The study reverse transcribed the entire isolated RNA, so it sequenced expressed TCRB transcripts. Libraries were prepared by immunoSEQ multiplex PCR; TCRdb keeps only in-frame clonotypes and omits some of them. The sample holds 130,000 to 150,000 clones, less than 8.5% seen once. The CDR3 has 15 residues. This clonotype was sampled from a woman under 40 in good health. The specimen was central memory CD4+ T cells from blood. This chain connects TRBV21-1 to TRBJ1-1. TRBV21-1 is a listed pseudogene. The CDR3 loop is CASSKARTMNTEAFF. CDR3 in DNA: TGTGCCAGCAGCAAAGCTCGGACTATGAACACTGAAGCTTTCTTT.